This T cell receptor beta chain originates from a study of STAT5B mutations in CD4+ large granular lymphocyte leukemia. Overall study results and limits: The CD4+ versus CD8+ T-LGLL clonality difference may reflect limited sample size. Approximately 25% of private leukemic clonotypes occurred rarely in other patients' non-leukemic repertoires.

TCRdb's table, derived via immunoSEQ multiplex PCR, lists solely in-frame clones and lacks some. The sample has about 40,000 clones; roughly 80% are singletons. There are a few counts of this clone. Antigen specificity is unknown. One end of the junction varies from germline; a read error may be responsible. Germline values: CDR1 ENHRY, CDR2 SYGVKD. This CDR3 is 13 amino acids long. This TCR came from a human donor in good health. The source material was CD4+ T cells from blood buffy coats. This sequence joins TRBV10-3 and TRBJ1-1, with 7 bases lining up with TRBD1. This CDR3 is CALRTGVNTEAFF. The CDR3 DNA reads TGTGCCCTCAGGACAGGAGTGAACACTGAAGCTTTCTTT.